This TCR beta chain was sequenced during a study of shared clonotypes between healthy human individuals. CDR3 length equals 14 residues. Germline V gene sequence: CDR1 MNHNS, CDR2 SASEGT. Trimming shortened V by 5 bases and J by 3 bases, and 14 bases separated the two germline ends. The method was immunoSEQ multiplex PCR; TCRdb's version includes in-frame clones alone and lacks a portion of them. The sample carries about 770,000 clones, 72% recorded once. Sequenced sample: memory CD4+ T cells sorted from blood. Documented subset: CD45RA-negative fraction. The chain has TRBV6-1 and TRBJ2-7, with a possible D match to TRBD1 (7 bases). The origin of this receptor is a woman in her 30s in good health. CDR3 sequence (DNA): TGTGCCAGCAGTTTCAGGGGGGTTTTCTACGAGCAGTACTTC. Encoded protein: CASSFRGVFYEQYF.